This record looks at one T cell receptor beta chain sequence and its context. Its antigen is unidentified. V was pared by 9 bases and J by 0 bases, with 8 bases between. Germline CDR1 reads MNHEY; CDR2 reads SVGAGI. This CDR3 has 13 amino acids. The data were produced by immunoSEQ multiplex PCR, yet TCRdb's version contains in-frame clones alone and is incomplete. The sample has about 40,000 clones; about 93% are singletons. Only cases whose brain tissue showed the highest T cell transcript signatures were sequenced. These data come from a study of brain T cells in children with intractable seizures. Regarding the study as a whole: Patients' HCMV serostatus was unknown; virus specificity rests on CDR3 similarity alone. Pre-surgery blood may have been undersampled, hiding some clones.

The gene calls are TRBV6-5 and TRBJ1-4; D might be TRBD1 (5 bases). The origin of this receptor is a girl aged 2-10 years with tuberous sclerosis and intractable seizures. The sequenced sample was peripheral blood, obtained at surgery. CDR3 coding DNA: TGTGCCAGTCAGGGTTCAACTAATGAAAAACTGTTTTTT. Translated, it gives CASQGSTNEKLFF.